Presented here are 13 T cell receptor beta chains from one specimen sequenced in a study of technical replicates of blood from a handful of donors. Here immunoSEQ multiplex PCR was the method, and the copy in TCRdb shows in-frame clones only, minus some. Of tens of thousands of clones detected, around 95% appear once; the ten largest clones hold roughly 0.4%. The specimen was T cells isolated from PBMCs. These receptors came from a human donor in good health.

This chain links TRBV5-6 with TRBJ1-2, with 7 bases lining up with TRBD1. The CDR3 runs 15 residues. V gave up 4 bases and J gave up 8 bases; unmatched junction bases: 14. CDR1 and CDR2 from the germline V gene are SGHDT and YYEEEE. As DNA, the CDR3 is TGTGCCAGCAGCCCCTGGCAGGGGGGAATATACGGCTACACCTTC. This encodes CASSPWQGGIYGYTF.

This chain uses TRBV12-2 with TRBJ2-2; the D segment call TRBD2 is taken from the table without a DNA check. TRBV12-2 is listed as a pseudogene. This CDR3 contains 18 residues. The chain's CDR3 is CASRLAAGGQANTGELFF. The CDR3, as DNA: TGTGCAAGTCGCTTAGCAGCGGGCGGGCAGGCGAACACCGGGGAGCTGTTTTTT.

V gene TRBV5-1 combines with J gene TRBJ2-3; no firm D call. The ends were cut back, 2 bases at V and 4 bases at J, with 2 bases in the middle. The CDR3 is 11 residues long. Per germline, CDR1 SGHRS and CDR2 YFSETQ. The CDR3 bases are TGCGCCAGCAGCTTCGCAGATACGCAGTATTTT. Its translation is CASSFADTQYF.

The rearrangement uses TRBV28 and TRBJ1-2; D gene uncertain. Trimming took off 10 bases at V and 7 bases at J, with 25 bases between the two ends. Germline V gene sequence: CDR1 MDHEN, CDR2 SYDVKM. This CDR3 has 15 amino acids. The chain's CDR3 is CAIHPPGIHKGGYTF. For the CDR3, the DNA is TGTGCCATCCACCCCCCGGGGATCCATAAAGGTGGCTACACCTTC.

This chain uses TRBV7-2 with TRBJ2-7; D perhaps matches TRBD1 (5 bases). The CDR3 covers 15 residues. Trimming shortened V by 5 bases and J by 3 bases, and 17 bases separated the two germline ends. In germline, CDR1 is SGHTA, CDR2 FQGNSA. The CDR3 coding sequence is TGTGCCAGCAGCCCTCGAACTTCAGGGTTCTACGAGCAGTACTTC. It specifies CASSPRTSGFYEQYF.

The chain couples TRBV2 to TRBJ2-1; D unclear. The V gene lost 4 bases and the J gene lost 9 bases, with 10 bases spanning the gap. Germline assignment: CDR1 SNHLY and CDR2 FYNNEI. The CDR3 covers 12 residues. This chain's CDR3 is CASSVEWSEQFF. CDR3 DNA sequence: TGTGCCAGCAGTGTTGAGTGGAGTGAGCAGTTCTTC.

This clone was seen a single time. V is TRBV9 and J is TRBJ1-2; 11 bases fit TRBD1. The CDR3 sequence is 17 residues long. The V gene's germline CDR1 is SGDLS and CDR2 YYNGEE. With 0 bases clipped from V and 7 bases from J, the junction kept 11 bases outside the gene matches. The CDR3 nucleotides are TGTGCCAGCAGCGTAGGGTTTCATGGACAGGGGGCAGGTGGCTACACCTTC. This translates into CASSVGFHGQGAGGYTF.

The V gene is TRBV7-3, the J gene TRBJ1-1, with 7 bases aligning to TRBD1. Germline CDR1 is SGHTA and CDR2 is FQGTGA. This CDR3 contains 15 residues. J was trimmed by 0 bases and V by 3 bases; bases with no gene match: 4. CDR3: CASSFSGTVNTEAFF. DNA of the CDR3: TGTGCCAGCAGCTTTTCCGGGACAGTGAACACTGAAGCTTTCTTT.

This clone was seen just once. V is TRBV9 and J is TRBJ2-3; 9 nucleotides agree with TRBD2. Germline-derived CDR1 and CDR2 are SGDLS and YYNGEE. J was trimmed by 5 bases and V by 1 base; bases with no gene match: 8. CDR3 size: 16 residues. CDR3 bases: TGTGCCAGCAGCGTACTTCTTAGCGGGAGTGGAGATACGCAGTATTTT. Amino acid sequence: CASSVLLSGSGDTQYF.

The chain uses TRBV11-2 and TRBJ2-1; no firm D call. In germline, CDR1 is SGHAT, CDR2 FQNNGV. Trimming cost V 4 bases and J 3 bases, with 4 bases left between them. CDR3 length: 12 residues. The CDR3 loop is CASSSLYNEQFF. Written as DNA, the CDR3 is TGTGCCAGCAGCTCCCTCTACAATGAGCAGTTCTTC.

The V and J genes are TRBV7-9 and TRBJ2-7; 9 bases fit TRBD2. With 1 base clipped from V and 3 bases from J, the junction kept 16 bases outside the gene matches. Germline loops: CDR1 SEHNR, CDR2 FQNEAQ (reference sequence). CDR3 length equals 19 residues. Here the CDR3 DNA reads TGTGCCAGCAGCTTAGATCAGTTTGCTAGCGGGGACCCTAGCTACGAGCAGTACTTC. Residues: CASSLDQFASGDPSYEQYF.

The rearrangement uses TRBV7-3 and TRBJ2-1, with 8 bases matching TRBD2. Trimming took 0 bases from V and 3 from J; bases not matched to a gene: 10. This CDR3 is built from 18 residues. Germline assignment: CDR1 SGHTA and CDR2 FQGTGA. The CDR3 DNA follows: TGTGCCAGCAGCTTAACTAGCGGGATGGGTGAATTCTACAATGAGCAGTTCTTC. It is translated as CASSLTSGMGEFYNEQFF.

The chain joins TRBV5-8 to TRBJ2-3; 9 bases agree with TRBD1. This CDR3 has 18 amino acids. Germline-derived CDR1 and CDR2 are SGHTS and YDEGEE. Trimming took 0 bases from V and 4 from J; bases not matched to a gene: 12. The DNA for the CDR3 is TGTGCCAGCAGCTTGGCCGGGACAGGGTTGAGTAAAGCAGATACGCAGTATTTT. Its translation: CASSLAGTGLSKADTQYF.